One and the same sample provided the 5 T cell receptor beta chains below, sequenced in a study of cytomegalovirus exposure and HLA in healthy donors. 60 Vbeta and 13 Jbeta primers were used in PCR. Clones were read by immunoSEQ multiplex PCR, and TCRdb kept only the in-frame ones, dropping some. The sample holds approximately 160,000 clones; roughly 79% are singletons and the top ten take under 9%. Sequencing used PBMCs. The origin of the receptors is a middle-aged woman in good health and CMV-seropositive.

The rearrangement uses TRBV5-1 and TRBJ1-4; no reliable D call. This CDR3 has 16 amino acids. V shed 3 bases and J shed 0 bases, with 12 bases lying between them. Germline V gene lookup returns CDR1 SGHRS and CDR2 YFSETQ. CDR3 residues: CASSSQASATNEKLFF. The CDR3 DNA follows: TGCGCCAGCAGCTCGCAGGCCTCAGCAACTAATGAAAAACTGTTTTTT.

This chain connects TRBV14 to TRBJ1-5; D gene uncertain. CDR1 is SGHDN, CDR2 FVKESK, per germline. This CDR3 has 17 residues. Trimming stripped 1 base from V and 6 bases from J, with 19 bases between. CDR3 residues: CASSQGTRSFKRQPQHF. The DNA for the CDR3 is TGTGCCAGCAGCCAAGGGACTCGGAGTTTTAAGCGTCAGCCCCAGCATTTT.

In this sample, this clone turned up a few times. Here the CDR3 reads CASSSPMDRARAGANVLTF. CDR3 DNA sequence: TGTGCCAGCAGTTCCCCCATGGACAGGGCCCGTGCTGGGGCCAACGTCCTGACTTTC. The chain joins TRBV28 to TRBJ2-6; 8 bases align to TRBD1. The CDR3 consists of 19 residues. Germline-derived CDR1 and CDR2 are MDHEN and SYDVKM. The junction had 13 bases not matched to a gene; V was cut back by 4 bases and J by 2 bases. The entire variable domain, with the rest obtained from reference TRBV28 and TRBJ2-6, is as follows: DVKVTQSSRYLVKRTGEKVFLECVQDMDHENMFWYRQDPGLGLRLIYFSYDVKMKEKGDIPEGYSVSREKKERFSLILESASTNQTSMYLCASSSPMDRARAGANVLTFGAGSRLTVL.

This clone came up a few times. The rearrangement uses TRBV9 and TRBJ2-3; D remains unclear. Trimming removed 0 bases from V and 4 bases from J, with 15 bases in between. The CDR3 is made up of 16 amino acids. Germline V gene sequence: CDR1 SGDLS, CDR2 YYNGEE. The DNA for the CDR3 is TGTGCCAGCAGCGTAGCTATGGTAGCTCGGTCAGATACGCAGTATTTT. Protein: CASSVAMVARSDTQYF.

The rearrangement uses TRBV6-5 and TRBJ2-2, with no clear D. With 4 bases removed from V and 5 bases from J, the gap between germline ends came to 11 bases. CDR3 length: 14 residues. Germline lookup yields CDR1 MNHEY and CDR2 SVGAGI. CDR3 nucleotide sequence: TGTGCCAGCAGTTCATACTCCCCTACCGGGGAGCTGTTTTTT. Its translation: CASSSYSPTGELFF.